This T cell receptor (beta chain) was retrieved from a study of naive and memory T cell subsets. General study findings and limits: Findings for naive and memory subsets could not be checked against ground truth. Possibly reflecting memory cells re-expressing CD45RA, a few larger clonotypes occurred in naive repertoires, especially CD8.

Both TRBC1 and TRBC2 were covered by a beta constant-region primer of two equimolar oligonucleotides. The ligated cDNA underwent four PCR rounds using SP2 and nested alpha and beta constant-region primers. TCRdb re-analysed the UMI-ligation and nested PCR reads in MiXCR, keeping a single row per CDR3 protein. The sample lists some 110,000 distinct CDR3 sequences, more than 14% occurring once. Four subsets defined by CD45RA and CD27 were sorted after CD3, CD4, CD8 and live/dead staining. The table lists this clonotype with a count of one. The antigen is unknown. The CDR3 runs 16 residues. V lost 0 bases and J 0 bases, leaving 11 bases between the germline ends. Germline V lookup: CDR1 SGDLS, CDR2 YYNGEE.

Material for sequencing was naive CD8+ T cells from blood. The gene calls are TRBV9 and TRBJ2-3; D ambiguous. The clonotype was recovered from a human donor in good health. This chain's CDR3 is CASSVEDGTSTDTQYF. CDR3 nucleotide sequence: TGTGCCAGCAGCGTAGAGGACGGAACTAGCACAGATACGCAGTATTTT.